This TCR beta chain was retrieved from a study of blood T cell repertoires in COVID-19. During active infection, Seattle patients enrolled and were then monitored through disease. Per the study methods: How many nucleated cells were present was estimated from reference gene primer amplification. Some clones are missing from TCRdb's copy, which holds only in-frame ones; the method was immunoSEQ multiplex PCR. V, J and clone size were drawn from that table, and D and trimming were deduced from the DNA. The sample records about 360,000 clones, 75% to 90% being singletons. The J segment lost 3 bases and the V segment lost 1 base, leaving 11 bases of the junction unmatched. The V gene's germline CDR1 is SGHDT and CDR2 YYEEEE. The CDR3 totals 18 residues.

Sequencing input: peripheral blood. The receptor was derived from a woman aged 55 to 70 with COVID-19, enrolled during active disease. The gene calls are TRBV5-6 and TRBJ2-7; 12 nucleotides align to TRBD1. CDR3 protein: CASSLYATGTGGGYEQYF. For the CDR3, the DNA is TGTGCCAGCAGCTTGTATGCAACAGGGACAGGGGGCGGCTACGAGCAGTACTTC.